The 17 T cell receptor beta chains reported below all come from one sample, sequenced in a study of blood T cell repertoires in COVID-19. The assay was immunoSEQ multiplex PCR, and TCRdb's table has in-frame clones only and misses some. Found here are about 120,000 clones, around three quarters of them singletons; the top ten hold 37%. Sequencing used peripheral blood. Receptor source: a man aged 35 to 55 with active or convalescent COVID-19.

The chain has TRBV4-2 and TRBJ1-4; D not certain. There are 13 residues in the CDR3. Trimming left V 1 base short and J 5 bases short, with 5 bases between. Germline assignment: CDR1 LGHNA and CDR2 YNFKEQ. In nucleotides, the CDR3 is TGTGCCAGCAGCCAAGCCTACAATGAAAAACTGTTTTTT. Protein: CASSQAYNEKLFF.

This clone has more than one count but fewer than ten. V usage is TRBV27 and J usage is TRBJ1-2; D not certain. The CDR3 contains 15 residues. The V gene's germline CDR1 is MNHEY and CDR2 SMNVEV (reference sequence). Trimming left V 5 bases short and J 1 base short, with 14 bases between. The CDR3 sequence: CASSPARSINYGYTF. The CDR3 DNA reads as TGTGCCAGCAGTCCAGCCAGGTCCATTAACTATGGCTACACCTTC.

The sample holds one count of this clone. The chain couples TRBV5-1 to TRBJ1-6; 8 positions agree with TRBD1. V shed 1 base and J 11 bases; nucleotides not matched to a gene: 8. The germline V gene encodes CDR1 SGHRS and CDR2 YFSETQ. The CDR3 sequence is 15 residues long. The CDR3 reads CASSLYPGGETPLHF. The CDR3 nucleotides read TGCGCCAGCAGCTTGTATCCAGGGGGCGAGACACCCCTCCACTTT. Based on the CDR3 plus reference TRBV5-1 and TRBJ1-6, the full variable domain is KAGVTQTPRYLIKTRGQQVTLSCSPISGHRSVSWYQQTPGQGLQFLFEYFSETQRNKGNFPGRFSGRQFSNSRSEMNVSTLELGDSALYLCASSLYPGGETPLHFGNGTRLTVT.

The chain employs TRBV10-3 and TRBJ1-4; D possibly corresponds to TRBD1 (5 bases). The CDR3 runs to 14 residues. V was pared by 3 bases and J by 4 bases, with 9 bases between. Germline CDR1 ENHRY, CDR2 SYGVKD. CDR3 residues: CAISEKGLNEKLFF. Here the CDR3 DNA reads TGTGCCATCAGTGAAAAGGGACTTAATGAAAAACTGTTTTTT.

This clone was counted a single time. The chain is built from TRBV7-9 and TRBJ2-3; 12 bases align to TRBD2. The CDR3 contains 16 residues. V was pared by 5 bases and J by 1 base, with 4 bases of the junction left unmatched. The germline V gene has CDR1 SEHNR and CDR2 FQNEAQ (reference sequence). The CDR3 sequence is CASSRLAGDGTDTQYF. In nucleotides, the CDR3 is TGTGCCAGCAGCCGACTAGCGGGGGACGGCACAGATACGCAGTATTTT. Combining the CDR3 with reference TRBV7-9 and TRBJ2-3 gives the whole variable domain DTGVSQNPRHKITKRGQNVTFRCDPISEHNRLYWYRQTLGQGPEFLTYFQNEAQLEKSRLLSDRFSAERPKGSFSTLEIQRTEQGDSAMYLCASSRLAGDGTDTQYFGPGTRLTVL.

J is TRBJ1-1 and V is TRBV7-9; D uncertain. Trimming shortened V by 6 bases and J by 5 bases, and 10 bases separated the two germline ends. Germline loops: CDR1 SEHNR, CDR2 FQNEAQ (reference sequence). This CDR3 contains 12 residues. In DNA, the CDR3 is TGTGCCAGCAGTCCCCGGGAGACTGAAGCTTTCTTT. This sequence encodes CASSPRETEAFF. Complete variable domain (other parts from reference TRBV7-9 and TRBJ1-1): DTGVSQNPRHKITKRGQNVTFRCDPISEHNRLYWYRQTLGQGPEFLTYFQNEAQLEKSRLLSDRFSAERPKGSFSTLEIQRTEQGDSAMYLCASSPRETEAFFGQGTRLTVV.

The chain employs TRBV24-1 and TRBJ1-2; TRBD1 matches at 8 bases. The germline CDR1 and CDR2 sequences are KGHDR and SFDVKD. Trimming cost V 4 bases and J 6 bases; bases outside gene matches: 3. The CDR3 spans 13 residues. CDR3 nucleotide sequence: TGTGCCACCAGTGAACGGGGACAGGATGGCTACACCTTC. Its protein is CATSERGQDGYTF.

The CDR3 nucleotides read TGCGCCAGCAGCTCTAGCGGGGGTAGCTCCTACAATGAGCAGTTCTTC. Its protein is CASSSSGGSSYNEQFF. The chain couples TRBV5-1 to TRBJ2-1; 10 bases match TRBD2. Germline V gene sequence: CDR1 SGHRS, CDR2 YFSETQ. The CDR3 is made up of 16 amino acids. The V and J ends lost 3 bases and 0 bases, in that order; junction bases with no gene match: 3.

The rearrangement uses TRBV11-2 and TRBJ2-1; TRBD1 might be the D (5 bases). The CDR3 runs 15 residues. V lost 0 bases and J lost 2, with 8 bases in between. The germline V gene has CDR1 SGHAT and CDR2 FQNNGV. The CDR3 sequence is CASSLDKGTYNEQFF. CDR3 in DNA: TGTGCCAGCAGCTTAGACAAGGGGACCTACAATGAGCAGTTCTTC.

This clone was observed a few times. The chain has TRBV24-1 and TRBJ1-6, with D perhaps TRBD1 (6 bases). Germline-derived CDR1 and CDR2 are KGHDR and SFDVKD. The CDR3 is 14 amino acids. V lost 5 bases to trimming and J lost 3 bases, with 7 bases between them. The CDR3 DNA follows: TGTGCCACCAGTGGAGGGGGCTATAATTCACCCCTCCACTTT. The encoded protein is CATSGGGYNSPLHF.

V is TRBV7-8 and J is TRBJ1-4, with D maybe TRBD1 (5 bases). Per germline, CDR1 SGHVS and CDR2 FQNEAQ. The CDR3 is made up of 16 amino acids. V dropped 3 bases and J dropped 3 bases, with 14 bases sitting between them. The CDR3 DNA is TGTGCCAGCAGCTTCTCTTTCAGGGCACCTAATGAAAAACTGTTTTTT. Translation: CASSFSFRAPNEKLFF.

The V gene is TRBV2, the J gene TRBJ1-6; TRBD1 might be the D (6 bases). Germline V gene data show CDR1 as SNHLY and CDR2 as FYNNEI. CDR3 length: 16 amino acids. V dropped 4 bases and J dropped 0 bases, with 10 bases sitting between them. CDR3 sequence (DNA): TGTGCCAGCAGTGCCGGGACAAACTCCTATAATTCACCCCTCCACTTT. It translates to CASSAGTNSYNSPLHF.

This clone was detected only once. The J gene is TRBJ2-2, the V gene TRBV6-5, with a possible D match to TRBD2 (6 bases). Germline assignment: CDR1 MNHEY and CDR2 SVGAGI. The CDR3 totals 15 residues. The V and J ends lost 6 bases and 5 bases respectively, with 16 bases between them. The CDR3 region has the DNA TGTGCCAGCAGCTCCCCAGCGGGTAGGACCGGGGAGCTGTTTTTT. This sequence encodes CASSSPAGRTGELFF.

The chain employs TRBV4-2 and TRBJ2-5; 7 bases match TRBD2. Trimming at V came to 1 base and at J to 4 bases, leaving 6 bases not matched to a gene. This CDR3 has 15 amino acids. The germline CDR1 and CDR2 sequences are LGHNA and YNFKEQ. For the CDR3, the DNA is TGTGCCAGCAGCCAAGGGGGGAGGGCCGCAGAGACCCAGTACTTC. Encoded protein: CASSQGGRAAETQYF.

The V and J genes are TRBV2 and TRBJ2-3, with D maybe TRBD1 (5 bases). V was trimmed by 7 bases and J by 0 bases, leaving 14 bases between them. The V gene's germline CDR1 is SNHLY and CDR2 FYNNEI. The CDR3 sequence is 15 residues long. Here the CDR3 DNA reads TGTGCCAGCAAGGTTGGGGCTCCTAGCACAGATACGCAGTATTTT. Translated, it gives CASKVGAPSTDTQYF.

V is TRBV2 and J is TRBJ1-1, with a weak D call TRBD1 (5 bases). V was trimmed by 6 bases and J by 5 bases, leaving 13 bases between them. This CDR3 spans 13 amino acids. The germline V gene encodes CDR1 SNHLY and CDR2 FYNNEI. CDR3 nucleotide sequence: TGTGCCAGCAGGGGGGACGCGGGGACTGAAGCTTTCTTT. Encoded protein: CASRGDAGTEAFF.

This clone was found a few times. The chain uses TRBV13 and TRBJ1-1, with D possibly being TRBD1 (5 bases). The CDR3 is 16 residues long. CDR1 PRHDT and CDR2 FYEKMQ come from the germline V gene (reference sequence). V was cut by 3 bases and J by 0 bases, with 14 bases left in between. CDR3 DNA sequence: TGTGCCAGCAGCTTCGGGCGTAGGGGTCTGAACACTGAAGCTTTCTTT. Protein sequence: CASSFGRRGLNTEAFF.